Shown below are 25 T cell receptor beta chains from a single sample sequenced in a study of blood T cell repertoires in COVID-19. TCRdb's copy holds only in-frame clones and misses some; the assay was immunoSEQ multiplex PCR. The sample contains about 340,000 clones, 87% of which appear only once. Sequenced: peripheral blood. The receptors stem from a woman aged 45-60 years with COVID-19, enrolled during active disease.

The rearrangement joins TRBV5-5 to TRBJ2-3, with D perhaps matching TRBD1 (5 bases). CDR1 and CDR2 (germline): SGHKS, YYEKEE (reference sequence). Trimming stripped 0 bases from V and 5 bases from J, with 10 bases between. This CDR3 has 14 residues. In nucleotides, the CDR3 is TGTGCCAGCAGCTTGGAGGGGCAGGGAGATACGCAGTATTTT. Translating it yields CASSLEGQGDTQYF.

The chain carries TRBV15 and TRBJ2-3; 12 bases agree with TRBD2. The germline gives CDR1 LNHNV, CDR2 YYDKDF (reference sequence). V shed 1 base, J shed 4 bases, and the junction held 3 bases outside the gene matches. The CDR3 totals 16 residues. The CDR3 region is CATSRGLAGGSDTQYF. As DNA, the CDR3 is TGTGCCACCAGCAGAGGTCTAGCGGGAGGGTCAGATACGCAGTATTTT.

This sequence joins TRBV10-1 and TRBJ2-7, with D tentatively TRBD1 (5 bases). The CDR3 consists of 13 residues. The V gene's germline CDR1 is WNHNN and CDR2 SYGVQD (reference sequence). V was trimmed by 9 bases and J by 0 bases, leaving 12 bases between them. CDR3 region: CARAGAPSYEQYF. The DNA for the CDR3 is TGCGCCAGGGCTGGGGCCCCCTCCTACGAGCAGTACTTC.

This chain connects TRBV7-8 to TRBJ2-6; D gene unclear. The CDR3 runs to 14 residues. The V and J ends lost 3 bases and 0 bases respectively, with 3 bases between them. Germline-derived CDR1 and CDR2 are SGHVS and FQNEAQ. CDR3 sequence (DNA): TGTGCCAGCAGCTTCCACTCTGGGGCCAACGTCCTGACTTTC. Translation: CASSFHSGANVLTF.

The chain employs TRBV5-8 and TRBJ2-7; tentatively, D is TRBD1 (5 bases). The CDR3 extends over 14 amino acids. The germline CDR1 and CDR2 sequences are SGHTS and YDEGEE. V lost 1 base and J lost 5, with 13 bases in between. DNA for the CDR3: TGTGCCAGCAGCTTGTTAGGGGCCAGGAACGAGCAGTACTTC. Residues: CASSLLGARNEQYF. Full variable domain (remainder filled in from reference TRBV5-8 and TRBJ2-7): EAGVTQSPTHLIKTRGQQATLRCSPISGHTSVYWYQQALGLGLQFLLWYDEGEERNRGNFPPRFSGRQFPNYSSELNVNALELEDSALYLCASSLLGARNEQYFGPGTRLTVT.

V gene TRBV27 combines with J gene TRBJ2-3; D might be TRBD2 (6 bases). The V gene lost 4 bases and the J gene lost 10 bases, with 18 bases spanning the gap. Germline V gene data show CDR1 as MNHEY and CDR2 as SMNVEV (reference sequence). CDR3 length: 14 residues. CDR3: CASSSPGLRMAQYF. The CDR3 DNA reads TGTGCCAGCAGTTCCCCCGGACTAAGGATGGCGCAGTATTTT.

V is TRBV7-2 and J is TRBJ1-2, with 9 bases identical to TRBD1. Germline V gene sequence: CDR1 SGHTA, CDR2 FQGNSA. With V trimmed by 5 bases and J by 8 bases, 6 bases remained unmatched. The CDR3 is made up of 13 amino acids. The CDR3 bases are TGTGCCAGCAGCGTACAGGGGGCGCGAGGCTACACCTTC. Its translation: CASSVQGARGYTF.

V is TRBV27 and J is TRBJ1-2, with D uncertain. V was pared by 2 bases and J by 6 bases, with 19 bases between. CDR1 is MNHEY, CDR2 SMNVEV, per germline (reference sequence). The CDR3 has 16 amino acids. CDR3 in DNA: TGTGCCAGCAGTTTAGGGCAGTCGGAGCTAGCGAATGGCTACACCTTC. It yields the protein CASSLGQSELANGYTF.

This clone showed up just once. Written as DNA, the CDR3 is TGCGCCAGCAGCTTGAGCAACCAACTCCACTATGGCTACACCTTC. This gives the protein CASSLSNQLHYGYTF. The gene calls are TRBV5-1 and TRBJ1-2; no clear D. V was cut by 1 base and J by 3 bases, with 13 bases left in between. This CDR3 has 15 amino acids. CDR1 is SGHRS and CDR2 is YFSETQ in the germline V gene.

This clone was seen a few times. The gene calls are TRBV9 and TRBJ2-2; 8 bases agree with TRBD1. This CDR3 is 16 amino acids long. The germline CDR1 and CDR2 sequences are SGDLS and YYNGEE. Trimming took 4 bases from V and 1 from J; bases not matched to a gene: 6. The CDR3 coding sequence is TGTGCCAGCAGCCGATCGACAGGGGAGAACACCGGGGAGCTGTTTTTT. As protein: CASSRSTGENTGELFF.

The rearrangement joins TRBV4-1 to TRBJ2-7; a weak D match, TRBD1 (6 bases). CDR1 MGHRA and CDR2 YSYEKL come from the germline V gene. This CDR3 has 13 residues. Trimming cost V 3 bases and J 5 bases, with 11 bases left between them. The CDR3 protein is CASSQTTGHEQYF. In nucleotides, the CDR3 is TGCGCCAGCAGCCAGACTACAGGGCACGAGCAGTACTTC.

This clone was recorded many times. The chain has TRBV18 and TRBJ1-6, with 7 bases that match TRBD1. Germline CDR1 KGHSH, CDR2 LQKENI. The ends lost 6 bases at V and 5 bases at J; junction bases unmatched: 4. The CDR3 contains 14 residues. The CDR3 protein is CASSRGQDNSPLHF. CDR3 in DNA: TGTGCCAGCTCTCGTGGACAGGATAATTCACCCCTCCACTTT. Complete variable domain (other parts from reference TRBV18 and TRBJ1-6): NAGVMQNPRHLVRRRGQEARLRCSPMKGHSHVYWYRQLPEEGLKFMVYLQKENIIDESGMPKERFSAEFPKEGPSILRIQQVVRGDSAAYFCASSRGQDNSPLHFGNGTRLTVT.

CDR3 coding DNA: TGTGCCAGCACCCAACTAGCGGGAGGATTGAATGAGCAGTTCTTC. This encodes CASTQLAGGLNEQFF. This rearrangement joins TRBV6-5 to TRBJ2-1; 12 bases match TRBD2. CDR3 size: 15 residues. Trimming removed 7 bases from V and 7 bases from J; junction bases left unmatched: 8. Germline V gene sequence: CDR1 MNHEY, CDR2 SVGAGI.

The chain employs TRBV5-5 and TRBJ1-1, with TRBD1 identical over 7 bases. Trimming at V came to 0 bases and at J to 10 bases, leaving 15 bases not matched to a gene. The CDR3 contains 16 residues. The germline CDR1 and CDR2 sequences are SGHKS and YYEKEE (reference sequence). The CDR3 protein is CASSLADGTAALGAFF. The CDR3 nucleotides are TGTGCCAGCAGCTTGGCAGATGGGACAGCAGCTCTAGGAGCTTTCTTT.

This sequence joins TRBV7-2 and TRBJ1-1; 7 bases match TRBD1. Per the germline V gene, CDR1 is SGHTA and CDR2 is FQGNSA. With V trimmed by 5 bases and J by 0 bases, 9 bases remained unmatched. This CDR3 contains 16 residues. CDR3 nucleotides: TGTGCCAGCAGCCCTCTTGGGGGGACAGTGAACACTGAAGCTTTCTTT. It translates to CASSPLGGTVNTEAFF.

The CDR3 protein is CASRPGETGNYGYTF. CDR3 DNA sequence: TGTGCCAGTAGACCGGGGGAGACTGGGAACTATGGCTACACCTTC. The chain is built from TRBV19 and TRBJ1-2; D may be TRBD1 (5 bases). In germline, CDR1 is LNHDA, CDR2 SQIVND (reference sequence). CDR3 length equals 15 residues. V dropped 6 bases and J dropped 2 bases, with 16 bases sitting between them.

The rearrangement links TRBV19 to TRBJ2-2, with no clear D. V lost 7 bases and J lost 4, with 10 bases in between. Germline CDR1 reads LNHDA; CDR2 reads SQIVND (reference sequence). This CDR3 has 13 residues. CDR3 nucleotides: TGTGCCAGTAACGGGTTCAGCACCGGGGAGCTGTTTTTT. This translates into CASNGFSTGELFF.

This clone was counted a few times. The V gene is TRBV11-2, the J gene TRBJ2-1, with 9 nucleotides matching TRBD1. The trim removed 6 bases at V and 4 bases at J, leaving 13 bases unmatched. Germline V CDR1 and CDR2: SGHAT, FQNNGV. The CDR3 totals 17 residues. The CDR3 protein is CASRHRDRAPPYNEQFF. The CDR3 DNA reads TGTGCCAGCAGACACCGGGACAGGGCCCCGCCTTACAATGAGCAGTTCTTC.

In DNA form, the CDR3 reads TGTGCCAGCAGCCAGACATCCGGGACAGGGGTTTTTTTCGAGCAGTACTTC. This encodes CASSQTSGTGVFFEQYF. This rearrangement joins TRBV14 to TRBJ2-7, with TRBD1 matching over 10 bases. Per germline, CDR1 SGHDN and CDR2 FVKESK. This CDR3 has 17 amino acids. Germline trimming cut 3 bases from V and 6 bases from J; bases unmatched to any gene: 14.

The chain is built from TRBV9 and TRBJ2-2, with 14 bases lining up with TRBD2. Germline V gives CDR1 SGDLS, CDR2 YYNGEE. J was trimmed by 0 bases and V by 3 bases; bases with no gene match: 7. This CDR3 has 19 amino acids. The CDR3 DNA reads TGTGCCAGCAGCGCACACCCGACTAGCGGGAGGGCGAACACCGGGGAGCTGTTTTTT. Translating gives CASSAHPTSGRANTGELFF.

This sequence joins TRBV14 and TRBJ1-2; 10 nucleotides match TRBD1. The V segment lost 3 bases and the J segment 3 bases; nucleotides outside the gene matches: 7. In germline, CDR1 is SGHDN, CDR2 FVKESK. This CDR3 has 16 amino acids. The CDR3 loop is CASSHLATGGYYGYTF. Written as DNA, the CDR3 is TGTGCCAGCAGCCACCTAGCGACAGGGGGCTACTATGGCTACACCTTC.

Turning to this clone: The junction does not match germline at one end; this may be a read error. CDR3 in amino acids: CASGRTGGSYGQYF. The CDR3 nucleotides read TGTGCCAGCGGACGTACTGGAGGTTCCTACGGGCAGTACTTC. V is TRBV7-9 and J is TRBJ2-7; D may be TRBD2 (5 bases). This CDR3 is built from 14 residues. Germline lookup yields CDR1 SEHNR and CDR2 FQNEAQ (reference sequence).

V usage is TRBV9 and J usage is TRBJ2-1; 7 nucleotides line up with TRBD2. This CDR3 contains 14 residues. The V segment lost 1 base and the J segment 4 bases; nucleotides outside the gene matches: 2. The germline V gene has CDR1 SGDLS and CDR2 YYNGEE. The CDR3 region has the DNA TGTGCCAGCAGCGTATACGGGGGGTACAATGAGCAGTTCTTC. Its protein product is CASSVYGGYNEQFF. Combining the CDR3 with reference TRBV9 and TRBJ2-1 gives the whole variable domain DSGVTQTPKHLITATGQRVTLRCSPRSGDLSVYWYQQSLDQGLQFLIQYYNGEERAKGNILERFSAQQFPDLHSELNLSSLELGDSALYFCASSVYGGYNEQFFGPGTRLTVL.

This chain links TRBV19 with TRBJ1-2; 10 nucleotides agree with TRBD1. CDR3 size: 13 residues. V shed 5 bases and J 8 bases; nucleotides not matched to a gene: 5. Looked up from germline, CDR1 is LNHDA and CDR2 is SQIVND (reference sequence). The CDR3 sequence: CASSETGGSGYTF. CDR3 DNA sequence: TGTGCCAGTAGTGAGACAGGGGGCAGCGGCTACACCTTC.

CDR3 region: CASSLQGQGNTGELFF. The CDR3 nucleotides are TGCGCCAGCAGCTTGCAAGGACAGGGGAACACCGGGGAGCTGTTTTTT. The genes are TRBV5-1 and TRBJ2-2, with TRBD1 matching 8 bases. This CDR3 comprises 16 residues. The junction had 3 bases not matched to a gene; V was cut back by 1 base and J by 1 base. Germline V gives CDR1 SGHRS, CDR2 YFSETQ. The whole variable domain, remainder taken from reference TRBV5-1 and TRBJ2-2, is KAGVTQTPRYLIKTRGQQVTLSCSPISGHRSVSWYQQTPGQGLQFLFEYFSETQRNKGNFPGRFSGRQFSNSRSEMNVSTLELGDSALYLCASSLQGQGNTGELFFGEGSRLTVL.